The clone carrying this T cell receptor beta chain was seen only a few times. The CDR3 contains 14 residues. CDR1 is DFQATT and CDR2 is SNEGSKA in the germline V gene (reference sequence). V lost 3 bases and J lost 5, with 14 bases in between. TCRdb reprocessed the reads via MiXCR and lists one record per CDR3 protein. Among roughly 310,000 distinct CDR3 sequences listed, roughly a sixth were seen once. These data come from a study of T cell repertoires in cytomegalovirus infection. The sequence was collected from a human donor in good health (CMV status not recorded). Some clones in this sample may be carry-over from other donors' samples. The genes are TRBV20-1 and TRBJ1-5; D is unclear. The sequenced material came from PBMCs. The CDR3 sequence is CSASDGRPYQPQHF. CDR3 in DNA: TGCAGTGCTAGTGACGGGAGGCCCTATCAGCCCCAGCATTTT.